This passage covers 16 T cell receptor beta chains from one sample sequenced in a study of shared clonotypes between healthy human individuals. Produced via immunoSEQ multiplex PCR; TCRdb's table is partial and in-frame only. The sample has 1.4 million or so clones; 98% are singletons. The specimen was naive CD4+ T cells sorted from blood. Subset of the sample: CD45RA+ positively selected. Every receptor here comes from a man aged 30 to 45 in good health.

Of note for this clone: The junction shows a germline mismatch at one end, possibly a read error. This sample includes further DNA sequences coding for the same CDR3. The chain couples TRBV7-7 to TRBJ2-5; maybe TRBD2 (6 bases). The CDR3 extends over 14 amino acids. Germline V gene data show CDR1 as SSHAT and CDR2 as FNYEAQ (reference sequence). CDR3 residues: CASSLGGDQETQYF. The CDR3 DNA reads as TGTGCTAGCAGCTTGGGGGGTGACCAAGAGACCCAGTACTTC. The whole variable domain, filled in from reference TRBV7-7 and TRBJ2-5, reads GAGVSQSPRYKVTKRGQDVTLRCDPISSHATLYWYQQALGQGPEFLTYFNYEAQPDKSGLPSDRFSAERPEGSISTLTIQRTEQRDSAMYRCASSLGGDQETQYFGPGTRLLVL.

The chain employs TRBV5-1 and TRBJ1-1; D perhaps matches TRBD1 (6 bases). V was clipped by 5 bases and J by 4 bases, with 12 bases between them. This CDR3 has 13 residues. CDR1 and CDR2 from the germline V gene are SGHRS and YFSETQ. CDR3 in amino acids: CASRIRQATEAFF. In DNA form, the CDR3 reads TGCGCCAGCAGGATTAGACAGGCCACTGAAGCTTTCTTT.

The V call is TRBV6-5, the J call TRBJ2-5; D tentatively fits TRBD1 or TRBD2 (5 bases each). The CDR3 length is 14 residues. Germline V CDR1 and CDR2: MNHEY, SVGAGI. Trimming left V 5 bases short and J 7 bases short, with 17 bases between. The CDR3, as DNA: TGTGCCAGCAGTGATTCATGGGGCGCGGGGACCCAGTACTTC. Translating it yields CASSDSWGAGTQYF.

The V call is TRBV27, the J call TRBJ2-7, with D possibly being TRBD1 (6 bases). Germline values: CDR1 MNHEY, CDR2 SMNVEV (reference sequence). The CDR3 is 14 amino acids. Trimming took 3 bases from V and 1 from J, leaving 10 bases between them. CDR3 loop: CASSFGQNSYEQYF. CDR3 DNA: TGTGCCAGCAGTTTTGGACAGAATTCCTACGAGCAGTACTTC.

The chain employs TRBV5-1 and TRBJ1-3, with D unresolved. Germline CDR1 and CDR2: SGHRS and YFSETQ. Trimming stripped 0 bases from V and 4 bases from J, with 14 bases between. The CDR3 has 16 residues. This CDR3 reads CASSLAMGDTGNTIYF. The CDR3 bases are TGCGCCAGCAGCTTGGCCATGGGCGACACGGGAAACACCATATATTTT.

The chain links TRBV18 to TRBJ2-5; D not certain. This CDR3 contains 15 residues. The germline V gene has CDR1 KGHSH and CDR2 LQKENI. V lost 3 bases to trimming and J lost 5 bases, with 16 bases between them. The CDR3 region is CASSPPAMAEETQYF. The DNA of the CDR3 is TGTGCCAGCTCACCGCCTGCAATGGCAGAGGAGACCCAGTACTTC.

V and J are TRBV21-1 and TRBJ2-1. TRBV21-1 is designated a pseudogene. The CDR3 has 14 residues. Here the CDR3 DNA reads TGTGCCAGCAGCAAATGTAATGCCATCAATGAGCAGTTCTTC. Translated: CASSKCNAINEQFF.

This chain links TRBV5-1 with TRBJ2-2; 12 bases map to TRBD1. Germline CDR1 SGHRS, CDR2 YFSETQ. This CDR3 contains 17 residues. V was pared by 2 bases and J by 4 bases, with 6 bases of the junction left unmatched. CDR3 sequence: CASSLAGQGAFTGELFF. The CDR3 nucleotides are TGCGCCAGCAGCTTAGCGGGACAGGGGGCGTTCACCGGGGAGCTGTTTTTT.

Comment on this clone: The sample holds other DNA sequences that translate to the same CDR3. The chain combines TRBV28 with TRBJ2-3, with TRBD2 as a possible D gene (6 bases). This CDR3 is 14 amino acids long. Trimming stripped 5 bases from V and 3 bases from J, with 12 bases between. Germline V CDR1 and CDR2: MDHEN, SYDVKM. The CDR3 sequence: CASSPTGRTDTQYF. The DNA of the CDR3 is TGTGCCAGCAGTCCCACCGGGAGAACAGATACGCAGTATTTT.

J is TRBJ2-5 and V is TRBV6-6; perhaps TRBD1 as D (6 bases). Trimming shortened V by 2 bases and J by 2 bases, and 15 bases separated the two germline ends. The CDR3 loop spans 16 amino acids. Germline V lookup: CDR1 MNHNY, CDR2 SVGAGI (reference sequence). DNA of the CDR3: TGTGCCAGCAGTTACACAGGTGGGGGACAACAAGAGACCCAGTACTTC. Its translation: CASSYTGGGQQETQYF.

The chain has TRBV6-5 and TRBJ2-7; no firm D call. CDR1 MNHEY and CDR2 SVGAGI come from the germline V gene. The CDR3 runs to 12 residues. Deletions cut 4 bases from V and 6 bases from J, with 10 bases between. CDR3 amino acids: CASSWPGSEQYF. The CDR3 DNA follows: TGTGCCAGCAGTTGGCCGGGCTCCGAGCAGTACTTC.

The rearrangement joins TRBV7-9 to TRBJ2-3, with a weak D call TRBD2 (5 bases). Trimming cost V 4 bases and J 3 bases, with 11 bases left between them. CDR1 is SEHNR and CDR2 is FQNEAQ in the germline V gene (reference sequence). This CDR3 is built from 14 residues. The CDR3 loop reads CASSSLEATDTQYF. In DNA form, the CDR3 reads TGTGCCAGCAGCTCCCTGGAGGCAACAGATACGCAGTATTTT. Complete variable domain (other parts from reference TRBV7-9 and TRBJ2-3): DTGVSQNPRHKITKRGQNVTFRCDPISEHNRLYWYRQTLGQGPEFLTYFQNEAQLEKSRLLSDRFSAERPKGSFSTLEIQRTEQGDSAMYLCASSSLEATDTQYFGPGTRLTVL.

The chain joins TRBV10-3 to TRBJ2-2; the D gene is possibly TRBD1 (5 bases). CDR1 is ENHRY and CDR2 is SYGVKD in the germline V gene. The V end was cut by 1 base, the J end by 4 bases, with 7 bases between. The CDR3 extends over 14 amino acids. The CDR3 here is CAISELTVTGELFF. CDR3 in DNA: TGTGCCATCAGTGAGTTGACAGTCACCGGGGAGCTGTTTTTT.

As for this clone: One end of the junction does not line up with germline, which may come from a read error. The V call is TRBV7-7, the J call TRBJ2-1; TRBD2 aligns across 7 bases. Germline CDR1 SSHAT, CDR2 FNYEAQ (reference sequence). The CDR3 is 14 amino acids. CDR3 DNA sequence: TGTGCTAGCAGCGAAGTGGGACTAAACAATGAGCAGTTCTTC. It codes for CASSEVGLNNEQFF.

This chain's CDR3 is CASSRATGMNTEAFF. CDR3 nucleotides: TGTGCCAGCAGCCGCGCGACGGGGATGAACACTGAAGCTTTCTTT. This chain joins TRBV7-9 and TRBJ1-1; D remains unclear. CDR3 length: 15 amino acids. V was clipped by 5 bases and J by 0 bases, with 13 bases between them. CDR1 is SEHNR and CDR2 is FQNEAQ in the germline V gene (reference sequence).

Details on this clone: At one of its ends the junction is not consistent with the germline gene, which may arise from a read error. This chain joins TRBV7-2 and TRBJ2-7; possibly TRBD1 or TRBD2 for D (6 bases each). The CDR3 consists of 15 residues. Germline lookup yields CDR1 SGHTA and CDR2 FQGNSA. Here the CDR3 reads CASSLASGEAYEQYF. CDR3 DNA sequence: TGTGCCAGCAGCCTAGCCTCAGGGGAGGCCTACGAGCAGTACTTC.